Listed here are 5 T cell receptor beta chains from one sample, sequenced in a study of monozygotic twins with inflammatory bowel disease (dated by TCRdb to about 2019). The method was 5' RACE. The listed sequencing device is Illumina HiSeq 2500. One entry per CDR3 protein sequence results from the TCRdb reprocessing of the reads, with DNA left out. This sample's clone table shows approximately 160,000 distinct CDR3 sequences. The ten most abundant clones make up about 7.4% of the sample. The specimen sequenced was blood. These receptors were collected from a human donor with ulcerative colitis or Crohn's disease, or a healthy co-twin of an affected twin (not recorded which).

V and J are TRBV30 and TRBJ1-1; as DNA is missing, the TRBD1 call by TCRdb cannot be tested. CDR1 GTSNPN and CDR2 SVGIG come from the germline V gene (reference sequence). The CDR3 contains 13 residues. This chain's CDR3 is CAWSADRVTEAFF.

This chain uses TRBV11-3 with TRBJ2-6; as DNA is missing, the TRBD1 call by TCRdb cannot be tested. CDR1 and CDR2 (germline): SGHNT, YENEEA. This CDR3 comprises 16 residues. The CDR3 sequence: CASSRDTGAGANVLTF.

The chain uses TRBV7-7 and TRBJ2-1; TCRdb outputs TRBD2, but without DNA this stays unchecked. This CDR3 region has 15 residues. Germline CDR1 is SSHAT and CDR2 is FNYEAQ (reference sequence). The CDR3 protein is CASSFGLAGVNEQFF.

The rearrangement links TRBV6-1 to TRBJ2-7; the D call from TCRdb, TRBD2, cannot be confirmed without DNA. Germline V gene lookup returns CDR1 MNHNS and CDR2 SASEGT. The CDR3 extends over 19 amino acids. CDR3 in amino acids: CASSEALPSGSFVGYEQYF.

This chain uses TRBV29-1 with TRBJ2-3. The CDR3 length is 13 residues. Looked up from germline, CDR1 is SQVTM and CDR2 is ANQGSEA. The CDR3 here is CSDWDLQQDTQYF.